A selection of T cell receptor beta chains follows, all from one sample in a study of T-cell memory formation after mild COVID-19. Each CDR3 protein is one row after TCRdb ran MiXCR on the 5' RACE reads. The data contain about 82,000 distinct CDR3 sequences, about 13% of them seen just once; the ten biggest clones take up around two fifths. Specimen: PBMCs or a T cell subset sorted from them (not recorded which). Receptors originate from a man in his late teens or twenties who had mild COVID-19 (a few samples of this study predate the infection). Cell type and time point are not known. Both conserved end residues are part of each CDR3. The order of the fields is D gene, V gene, clone size, J gene, CDR3 protein, CDR3 DNA. The D gene is left open where the match is weak. Not all rows give a size; the values are once, few, many and, for expanded clones, a class.

D gene: TRBD1; V gene: TRBV20-1; clone size: -; J gene: TRBJ1-2; CDR3 protein: CSASAYRGDYGYTF; CDR3 DNA: TGCAGTGCTTCGGCGTACAGGGGGGACTATGGCTACACCTTC
D gene: TRBD2; V gene: TRBV5-6; clone size: -; J gene: TRBJ2-1; CDR3 protein: CASSGTSGGKSFF; CDR3 DNA: TGTGCCAGCAGCGGGACTAGCGGGGGTAAGTCCTTCTTC
D gene: TRBD1; V gene: TRBV2; clone size: few; J gene: TRBJ2-3; CDR3 protein: CASSGGGRDTQYF; CDR3 DNA: TGTGCCAGCAGTGGAGGGGGCCGAGATACGCAGTATTTT
D gene: TRBD2; V gene: TRBV7-2; clone size: -; J gene: TRBJ2-1; CDR3 protein: CASSRGLAGVNEQFF; CDR3 DNA: TGTGCCAGCAGCAGGGGACTAGCGGGGGTGAATGAGCAGTTCTTC
D gene: -; V gene: TRBV7-9; clone size: few; J gene: TRBJ2-1; CDR3 protein: CASSAPPAGPYNEQFF; CDR3 DNA: TGTGCCAGCAGCGCGCCACCAGCGGGTCCCTACAATGAGCAGTTCTTC
D gene: TRBD1; V gene: TRBV7-9; clone size: -; J gene: TRBJ1-2; CDR3 protein: CASSLAVTGTGGHGYTF; CDR3 DNA: TGTGCCAGCAGCTTAGCGGTAACCGGGACAGGGGGCCATGGCTACACCTTC
D gene: TRBD1; V gene: TRBV7-9; clone size: -; J gene: TRBJ2-3; CDR3 protein: CASSSRTGGRGTDTQYF; CDR3 DNA: TGTGCCAGCAGCTCTCGGACAGGGGGTAGGGGCACAGATACGCAGTATTTT
D gene: -; V gene: TRBV4-1; clone size: -; J gene: TRBJ2-2; CDR3 protein: CASSLPGVTGELFF; CDR3 DNA: TGCGCCAGCAGCCTCCCAGGTGTCACCGGGGAGCTGTTTTTT
D gene: -; V gene: TRBV14; clone size: few; J gene: TRBJ1-5; CDR3 protein: CASSQGFGQPQQF; CDR3 DNA: TGTGCCAGCAGCCAGGGGTTTGGTCAGCCCCAGCAATTT
D gene: -; V gene: TRBV27; clone size: -; J gene: TRBJ2-3; CDR3 protein: CASSLYKGITDTQYF; CDR3 DNA: TGTGCCAGCAGTTTATACAAGGGGATCACAGATACGCAGTATTTT
D gene: -; V gene: TRBV29-1; clone size: many; J gene: TRBJ2-2; CDR3 protein: CSVENEWELFF; CDR3 DNA: TGCAGCGTTGAAAATGAGTGGGAGCTGTTTTTT
D gene: -; V gene: TRBV7-2; clone size: -; J gene: TRBJ2-1; CDR3 protein: CASSLRNPQFF; CDR3 DNA: TGTGCCAGCAGCCTCCGGAACCCACAGTTCTTC
D gene: -; V gene: TRBV7-3; clone size: -; J gene: TRBJ2-4; CDR3 protein: CASSFAGSGAKNIQYF; CDR3 DNA: TGTGCCAGCAGCTTCGCAGGGTCCGGGGCCAAAAACATTCAGTACTTC
D gene: -; V gene: TRBV20-1; clone size: -; J gene: TRBJ2-5; CDR3 protein: CSARDLVSPFRTQYF; CDR3 DNA: TGCAGTGCTAGAGATCTGGTGTCCCCCTTTCGGACCCAGTACTTC
D gene: -; V gene: TRBV12-3/TRBV12-4; clone size: few; J gene: TRBJ1-5; CDR3 protein: CASSPTVGGNQPQHF; CDR3 DNA: TGTGCCAGCAGTCCTACGGTGGGGGGCAATCAGCCCCAGCATTTT
D gene: -; V gene: TRBV7-9; clone size: few; J gene: TRBJ1-1; CDR3 protein: CASSPIATQGNTEAFF; CDR3 DNA: TGTGCCAGCAGCCCGATCGCGACTCAGGGTAACACTGAAGCTTTCTTT
D gene: TRBD1; V gene: TRBV13; clone size: -; J gene: TRBJ2-1; CDR3 protein: CASSPRQGVNEQFF; CDR3 DNA: TGTGCCAGCAGCCCTAGACAGGGCGTTAATGAGCAGTTCTTC
D gene: -; V gene: TRBV11-2; clone size: few; J gene: TRBJ2-3; CDR3 protein: CASSLTSGRTDTQYF; CDR3 DNA: TGTGCCAGCAGCCTGACTTCGGGGCGTACAGATACGCAGTATTTT
D gene: -; V gene: TRBV4-1; clone size: few; J gene: TRBJ2-3; CDR3 protein: CASSQEGHEFSTDTQYF; CDR3 DNA: TGCGCCAGCAGCCAAGAGGGACACGAGTTTAGCACAGATACGCAGTATTTT
D gene: TRBD1; V gene: TRBV7-6; clone size: -; J gene: TRBJ1-1; CDR3 protein: CAIEQGTEAFF; CDR3 DNA: TGTGCCATAGAACAGGGGACTGAAGCTTTCTTT
D gene: -; V gene: TRBV6-5; clone size: many; J gene: TRBJ2-5; CDR3 protein: CASSLRHQETQYF; CDR3 DNA: TGTGCCAGCAGTTTGAGGCACCAAGAGACCCAGTACTTC
D gene: TRBD2; V gene: TRBV12-3/TRBV12-4; clone size: -; J gene: TRBJ2-7; CDR3 protein: CASSPGLVLPYEQYF; CDR3 DNA: TGTGCCAGCAGTCCTGGACTAGTGTTGCCCTACGAGCAGTACTTC